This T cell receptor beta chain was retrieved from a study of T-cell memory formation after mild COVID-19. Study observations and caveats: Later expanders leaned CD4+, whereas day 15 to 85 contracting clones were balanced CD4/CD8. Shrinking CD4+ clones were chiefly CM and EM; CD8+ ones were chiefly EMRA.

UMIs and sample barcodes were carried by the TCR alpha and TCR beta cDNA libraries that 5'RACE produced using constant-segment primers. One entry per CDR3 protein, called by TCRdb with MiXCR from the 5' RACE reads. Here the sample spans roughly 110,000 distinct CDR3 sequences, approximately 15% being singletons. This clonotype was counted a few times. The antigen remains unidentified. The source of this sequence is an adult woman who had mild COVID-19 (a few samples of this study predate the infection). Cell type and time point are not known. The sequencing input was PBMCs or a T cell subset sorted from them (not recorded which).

The DNA of the CDR3 is TGTGCCAGTATGCTAGCGGGAGGGCCGGGAGAGACCCAGTACTTC. It yields the protein CASMLAGGPGETQYF. V is TRBV12-3 or TRBV12-4 and J is TRBJ2-5; 12 bases line up with TRBD2. V lost 9 bases and J lost 4; bases outside the gene matches: 9. CDR3 length: 15 residues.